This T cell receptor (beta chain) appears in the sequencing data of a study of Graves' ophthalmopathy and Graves' hyperthyroidism. Germline V gene data show CDR1 as SGHKS and CDR2 as YYEKEE (reference sequence). V lost 0 bases, J lost 0 bases, and 7 bases lay in between. CDR3 length equals 16 residues. TCR beta CDR3 regions were amplified from RNA transcripts. RT-PCR was first run with HTBI primers, then multiplex PCR in a second round. TCRdb redid the calling of the multiplex PCR reads with MiXCR, one entry per CDR3 protein. The repertoire has 1 million to 1.3 million distinct CDR3 sequences, about 40% of them found once; the top ten carry approximately 10%. On this clonotype itself: The antigen is unknown.

Regarding the study as a whole: For predicting ophthalmopathy progression, the model had more than 60% sensitivity and 72% to 75% specificity. Cross-validated, the 13-signature model showed 87.88%/81.08% sensitivity/specificity, and 80%/75% in the test set. Appearing in blood as well were most expanded thyroid clonotypes above 0.001 frequency.

The gene calls are TRBV5-5 and TRBJ2-6, with D maybe TRBD1 (6 bases). This clonotype originated in an adult man with Graves' hyperthyroidism. Sequenced: peripheral blood or thyroid tissue (not recorded which). The CDR3, as DNA: TGTGCCAGCAGCTTGGAAGGGGGCTCTGGGGCCAACGTCCTGACTTTC. Residues: CASSLEGGSGANVLTF.